This T cell receptor (beta chain) was identified in a study of blood T cells in healthy people across ages. Study findings and constraints: Not knowing donor CMV status may have confounded expanded clonotype changes. Samples with more naive T cells showed higher observed beta diversity.

Every donor gave ten milliliters of peripheral blood. Primed by a sample-barcoded 5' primer and a J-beta primer mix, a second PCR proceeded for roughly 7 to 11 cycles. TCRdb re-called the 5' RACE reads with MiXCR, one entry per CDR3 protein. The sample holds roughly 1,000,000 distinct CDR3 sequences, roughly 24% seen once. Germline assignment: CDR1 LNHDA and CDR2 SQIVND (reference sequence). The CDR3 is 12 residues long. V lost 10 bases and J 9 bases, leaving 16 bases between the germline ends. There are a few counts of this clonotype. Its antigen remains unidentified. A further study also used this sample, focusing on T cells of mothers and their children. This second report adds: Whether related or unrelated, pairs show similar shaping of TCR recombination output by thymic selection.

The origin of this receptor is a girl aged 2-10 years in good health. Sequenced material: blood. This chain joins TRBV19 and TRBJ2-1; perhaps TRBD2 as D (7 bases). CDR3 bases: TGTGCCACCACAAGTGGGGGGGCTGAGCAGTTCTTC. This gives the protein CATTSGGAEQFF.